This TCR beta chain was recovered during a study of glioma-infiltrating T cells after dendritic cell vaccination. This table comes from immunoSEQ multiplex PCR, and its TCRdb copy is limited to in-frame clones, with some not included. The sample lists tens of thousands of clones, 81% occurring once. V gave up 4 bases and J gave up 2 bases, with 15 bases separating them. The CDR3 spans 15 residues. The germline V gene encodes CDR1 SGHRS and CDR2 YFSETQ. This chain uses TRBV5-1 with TRBJ1-1; D is unresolved. The sequenced sample was blood, obtained before dendritic cell vaccination. The receptor was derived from a human donor with glioblastoma. The CDR3 nucleotides are TGCGCCAGCAGCCCCGGCCCGGAGAGAAACACTGAAGCTTTCTTT. Translated: CASSPGPERNTEAFF.